The 5 T cell receptor beta chains in this list originate from one sample, sequenced in a study of cytomegalovirus exposure and HLA in healthy donors. The protocol was immunoSEQ multiplex PCR, while the TCRdb copy is restricted to in-frame clones and leaves out a portion. Among around 200,000 clones listed, more than 65% were seen once. The material sequenced was PBMCs. These receptors originate from a woman aged 18-29 years in good health and CMV-seropositive.

The chain has TRBV11-2 and TRBJ2-5, with 9 nucleotides matching TRBD1. The CDR3 consists of 16 residues. V trimming: 5 bases; J trimming: 5 bases; junction bases outside the gene matches: 12. Germline V gives CDR1 SGHAT, CDR2 FQNNGV. For the CDR3, the DNA is TGTGCCAGCAGCAAAAACACAGGGGGCTTTTTTGAGACCCAGTACTTC. Translating gives CASSKNTGGFFETQYF.

This sequence joins TRBV11-1 and TRBJ1-1, with 10 bases matching TRBD1. Germline CDR1 and CDR2: SGHAT and FQDESV (reference sequence). The V and J ends lost 1 base and 0 bases, in that order; junction bases with no gene match: 8. The CDR3 runs 18 residues. Here the CDR3 reads CASSLGDRGTEVNTEAFF. In nucleotides, the CDR3 is TGTGCCAGCAGCTTAGGGGACAGGGGCACCGAAGTGAACACTGAAGCTTTCTTT.

This chain joins TRBV7-7 and TRBJ2-1, with 8 bases matching TRBD1. V lost 5 bases and J lost 6; bases outside the gene matches: 6. The V gene's germline CDR1 is SSHAT and CDR2 FNYEAQ (reference sequence). The CDR3 sequence is 14 residues long. CDR3 nucleotide sequence: TGTGCCAGCAGCCGGATCGGGACAGGCAATGAGCAGTTCTTC. The encoded protein is CASSRIGTGNEQFF.

The chain carries TRBV7-2 and TRBJ2-1, with TRBD1 matching 8 bases. The V segment lost 1 base and the J segment 8 bases; nucleotides outside the gene matches: 7. CDR1 is SGHTA, CDR2 FQGNSA, per germline. The CDR3 is 15 residues long. This CDR3 reads CASSLEWTGIYEQFF. The CDR3 DNA reads as TGTGCCAGCAGCTTAGAGTGGACAGGGATCTATGAGCAGTTCTTC. Based on the CDR3 plus reference TRBV7-2 and TRBJ2-1, the full variable domain is GAGVSQSPSNKVTEKGKDVELRCDPISGHTALYWYRQSLGQGLEFLIYFQGNSAPDKSGLPSDRFSAERTGGSVSTLTIQRTQQEDSAVYLCASSLEWTGIYEQFFGPGTRLTVL.

This chain links TRBV28 with TRBJ1-1, with D maybe TRBD1 (6 bases). This CDR3 spans 15 amino acids. The germline gives CDR1 MDHEN, CDR2 SYDVKM. The ends were cut back, 3 bases at V and 1 base at J, with 12 bases in the middle. For the CDR3, the DNA is TGTGCCAGCAGTTTTGAGTGGACAGCGAACACTGAAGCTTTCTTT. Amino acid sequence: CASSFEWTANTEAFF. The full variable domain, with the rest looked up from reference TRBV28 and TRBJ1-1, is DVKVTQSSRYLVKRTGEKVFLECVQDMDHENMFWYRQDPGLGLRLIYFSYDVKMKEKGDIPEGYSVSREKKERFSLILESASTNQTSMYLCASSFEWTANTEAFFGQGTRLTVV.